One sample yielded the 29 T cell receptor beta chains listed below, sequenced in a study of blood T cell repertoires in COVID-19. Measured with immunoSEQ multiplex PCR; TCRdb has only the in-frame clones, and not every one. The sample carries about 210,000 clones, roughly 87% recorded once. The sample consisted of PBMCs or T cells enriched from blood (not recorded which). The receptors come from a man aged 25 to 45 in a cohort exposed to, infected with or recovered from COVID-19 (not recorded which).

V is TRBV5-1 and J is TRBJ2-2, with 8 positions matching TRBD1. The CDR3 extends over 14 amino acids. V lost 6 bases to trimming and J lost 3 bases; unmatched junction nucleotides: 4. Germline loops: CDR1 SGHRS, CDR2 YFSETQ. DNA for the CDR3: TGCGCCAGCACTGGACAGGGAGACACCGGGGAGCTGTTTTTT. This codes for CASTGQGDTGELFF.

The chain couples TRBV19 to TRBJ2-5; D may be TRBD1 (8 bases). Germline V gene lookup returns CDR1 LNHDA and CDR2 SQIVND (reference sequence). Trimming removed 1 base at V and 1 base at J, with 22 bases between. This CDR3 comprises 19 residues. The DNA for the CDR3 is TGTGCCAGTAGTATAGGGCGGTCCTTGGACAGGGAGGGCCAAGAGACCCAGTACTTC. Translating gives CASSIGRSLDREGQETQYF.

V and J are TRBV14 and TRBJ2-2; no clear D gene. Looked up from germline, CDR1 is SGHDN and CDR2 is FVKESK. V lost 1 base to trimming and J lost 1 base, with 4 bases between them. The CDR3 has 14 residues. The CDR3 sequence: CASSQVRNTGELFF. The CDR3 DNA follows: TGTGCCAGCAGCCAAGTGCGGAACACCGGGGAGCTGTTTTTT. The variable domain in full, with the rest retrieved from reference TRBV14 and TRBJ2-2, is EAGVTQFPSHSVIEKGQTVTLRCDPISGHDNLYWYRRVMGKEIKFLLHFVKESKQDESGMPNNRFLAERTGGTYSTLKVQPAELEDSGVYFCASSQVRNTGELFFGEGSRLTVL.

V usage is TRBV29-1 and J usage is TRBJ2-2; 8 nucleotides align to TRBD1. The CDR3 is 14 amino acids. With 6 bases clipped from V and 7 bases from J, the junction kept 10 bases outside the gene matches. Germline CDR1 reads SQVTM; CDR2 reads ANQGSEA. CDR3 DNA: TGCAGCGTAGCAAGGACAGGGTTGGGCGGGGAGCTGTTTTTT. As protein: CSVARTGLGGELFF.

The genes are TRBV27 and TRBJ2-1; 11 nucleotides agree with TRBD2. V shed 5 bases, J shed 9 bases, and the junction held 15 bases outside the gene matches. Germline values: CDR1 MNHEY, CDR2 SMNVEV (reference sequence). This CDR3 has 17 residues. CDR3 DNA: TGTGCCAGCAGTACCCGACTAGCGGGATCCTCCGGAAGTGAGCAGTTCTTC. It codes for CASSTRLAGSSGSEQFF.

This clone was recorded once. The chain carries TRBV19 and TRBJ1-5, with D maybe TRBD1 (6 bases). V was cut by 2 bases and J by 5 bases, with 10 bases left in between. Germline values: CDR1 LNHDA, CDR2 SQIVND (reference sequence). The CDR3 contains 14 residues. The DNA for the CDR3 is TGTGCCAGTAGTATACAGGGGTTCGATCAGCCCCAGCATTTT. Protein sequence: CASSIQGFDQPQHF.

The genes are TRBV5-5 and TRBJ2-7, with 9 bases aligning to TRBD1. This CDR3 is 15 amino acids long. Per germline, CDR1 SGHKS and CDR2 YYEKEE (reference sequence). J lost 3 bases, V lost 4 bases, and 8 bases had no gene match. The CDR3: CASSVPGDRVYEQYF. The CDR3 nucleotides read TGTGCCAGCAGCGTTCCGGGGGACAGGGTCTACGAGCAGTACTTC.

The chain couples TRBV7-9 to TRBJ2-7; tentatively, D is TRBD2 (5 bases). The CDR3 extends over 15 amino acids. The V end lost 5 bases, the J end lost 4 bases, and 18 bases lay between the germline ends. In germline, CDR1 is SEHNR, CDR2 FQNEAQ (reference sequence). In nucleotides, the CDR3 is TGTGCCAGCAGCGCCGAGGGTATCTCTATTTACGAGCAGTACTTC. Protein: CASSAEGISIYEQYF.

The J gene is TRBJ1-1, the V gene TRBV3-1 (or the pseudogene TRBV3-2); no firm D call. V was shortened by 1 base and J by 5 bases, with 5 bases between the two germline ends. This CDR3 region has 12 residues. The germline V gene has CDR1 LGHDT and CDR2 YNNKEL (reference sequence). CDR3 coding DNA: TGTGCCAGCAGCCAAGGAGGAACTGAAGCTTTCTTT. Translation gives CASSQGGTEAFF.

The V and J genes are TRBV11-2 and TRBJ2-7, with D tentatively TRBD2 (5 bases). Germline V gene lookup returns CDR1 SGHAT and CDR2 FQNNGV. V was pared by 4 bases and J by 0 bases, with 13 bases between. This CDR3 is 15 amino acids long. CDR3 in amino acids: CASSSNRLSSYEQYF. The CDR3 DNA is TGTGCCAGCAGCTCCAACCGACTAAGCTCCTACGAGCAGTACTTC.

The chain uses TRBV6-1 and TRBJ1-2, with D perhaps matching TRBD1 (5 bases). Trimming stripped 2 bases from V and 2 bases from J, with 9 bases between. Looked up from germline, CDR1 is MNHNS and CDR2 is SASEGT. This CDR3 has 14 residues. CDR3 amino acids: CASSETPGNYGYTF. The CDR3 nucleotides are TGTGCCAGCAGTGAAACCCCAGGGAACTATGGCTACACCTTC.

The CDR3 nucleotides read TGTGCCAGCAGTTTTCTAGCGGATCAGAGGGATGAGCAGTTCTTC. It encodes CASSFLADQRDEQFF. This chain uses TRBV27 with TRBJ2-1; 7 bases are shared with TRBD2. The CDR3 consists of 15 residues. J was trimmed by 8 bases and V by 3 bases; bases with no gene match: 10. Germline V gene lookup returns CDR1 MNHEY and CDR2 SMNVEV (reference sequence).

The CDR3 spells CASTLGPGSYGYTF. In DNA form, the CDR3 reads TGTGCCAGCACCTTGGGGCCAGGGTCTTATGGCTACACCTTC. The V and J genes are TRBV6-5 and TRBJ1-2; a weak D match, TRBD1 (5 bases). CDR1 MNHEY and CDR2 SVGAGI come from the germline V gene. Deletions cut 7 bases from V and 5 bases from J, with 17 bases between. The CDR3 loop spans 14 amino acids.

V is TRBV15 and J is TRBJ2-7; weak D call: TRBD2 (5 bases). The CDR3 totals 15 residues. Trimming left V 1 base short and J 3 bases short, with 13 bases between. Germline CDR1 LNHNV, CDR2 YYDKDF (reference sequence). This CDR3 is CATSRAQEALYEQYF. The CDR3 DNA sequence: TGTGCCACCAGCAGAGCGCAGGAGGCCCTCTACGAGCAGTACTTC.

J is TRBJ2-5 and V is TRBV5-1, with D hard to call. In germline, CDR1 is SGHRS, CDR2 YFSETQ. Trimming took off 2 bases at V and 5 bases at J, with 7 bases between the two ends. This CDR3 comprises 12 residues. The CDR3 coding sequence is TGCGCCAGCAGCTTTTCACGGGAGACCCAGTACTTC. Translating it yields CASSFSRETQYF.

The chain couples TRBV9 to TRBJ1-3; D remains unclear. Per germline, CDR1 SGDLS and CDR2 YYNGEE. This CDR3 region has 14 residues. The V end was cut by 2 bases, the J end by 3 bases, with 9 bases between. In DNA, the CDR3 is TGTGCCAGCAGCGTCCAAGCTTTTGGAAACACCATATATTTT. Translated: CASSVQAFGNTIYF. The variable domain in full, with the rest retrieved from reference TRBV9 and TRBJ1-3, is DSGVTQTPKHLITATGQRVTLRCSPRSGDLSVYWYQQSLDQGLQFLIQYYNGEERAKGNILERFSAQQFPDLHSELNLSSLELGDSALYFCASSVQAFGNTIYFGEGSWLTVV.

V gene TRBV29-1 combines with J gene TRBJ2-7, with D tentatively TRBD2 (6 bases). The CDR3 totals 13 residues. Germline loops: CDR1 SQVTM, CDR2 ANQGSEA. V shed 7 bases and J shed 6 bases, with 19 bases lying between them. CDR3 in amino acids: CSALGTDEPEQYF. CDR3 nucleotide sequence: TGCAGCGCTCTCGGGACTGACGAGCCCGAGCAGTACTTC.

V and J are TRBV9 and TRBJ2-1; 10 nucleotides line up with TRBD2. V shed 4 bases, J shed 7 bases, and the junction held 8 bases outside the gene matches. The CDR3 loop spans 15 amino acids. The germline gives CDR1 SGDLS, CDR2 YYNGEE. This CDR3 reads CASSRSAGGWNEQFF. CDR3 coding DNA: TGTGCCAGCAGCAGGTCAGCGGGGGGGTGGAATGAGCAGTTCTTC. The entire variable domain, with the rest obtained from reference TRBV9 and TRBJ2-1, is as follows: DSGVTQTPKHLITATGQRVTLRCSPRSGDLSVYWYQQSLDQGLQFLIQYYNGEERAKGNILERFSAQQFPDLHSELNLSSLELGDSALYFCASSRSAGGWNEQFFGPGTRLTVL.

The V call is TRBV7-9, the J call TRBJ1-1; the D gene is possibly TRBD1 (5 bases). CDR3 length equals 14 residues. Germline CDR1 and CDR2: SEHNR and FQNEAQ (reference sequence). V lost 1 base to trimming and J lost 1 base, with 7 bases between them. CDR3 sequence (DNA): TGTGCCAGCAGCTTAGAGGGGCAGAACACTGAAGCTTTCTTT. This gives the protein CASSLEGQNTEAFF.

V usage is TRBV5-1 and J usage is TRBJ1-2; 8 positions match TRBD1. This CDR3 contains 16 residues. J lost 4 bases, V lost 4 bases, and 12 bases had no gene match. Germline values: CDR1 SGHRS, CDR2 YFSETQ. CDR3 protein: CASSPYGTGETYGYTF. CDR3 DNA sequence: TGCGCCAGCAGCCCGTACGGGACAGGTGAAACCTATGGCTACACCTTC.

The chain couples TRBV24-1 to TRBJ2-2, with 8 nucleotides matching TRBD1. The CDR3 covers 18 residues. V was pared by 1 base and J by 5 bases, with 11 bases of the junction left unmatched. CDR1 is KGHDR and CDR2 is SFDVKD in the germline V gene. CDR3 bases: TGTGCCACCAGTGATTTCGGCAGGGGGCCACATGCGACCGGGGAGCTGTTTTTT. Its translation: CATSDFGRGPHATGELFF.

The rearrangement links TRBV6-5 to TRBJ2-3; 11 nucleotides align to TRBD2. Germline loops: CDR1 MNHEY, CDR2 SVGAGI. Trimming took 7 bases from V and 1 from J; bases not matched to a gene: 4. This CDR3 contains 15 residues. The CDR3 loop reads CASTRGLAGTDTQYF. In nucleotides, the CDR3 is TGTGCCAGCACCAGGGGACTAGCGGGCACAGATACGCAGTATTTT.

This chain uses TRBV28 with TRBJ2-5; 12 nucleotides agree with TRBD2. The CDR3 consists of 14 residues. Germline-derived CDR1 and CDR2 are MDHEN and SYDVKM. V was pared by 8 bases and J by 5 bases, with 6 bases of the junction left unmatched. CDR3 residues: CASLLAGGFETQYF. CDR3 nucleotides: TGTGCCAGCTTACTAGCGGGAGGTTTCGAGACCCAGTACTTC. Combining the CDR3 with reference TRBV28 and TRBJ2-5 gives the whole variable domain DVKVTQSSRYLVKRTGEKVFLECVQDMDHENMFWYRQDPGLGLRLIYFSYDVKMKEKGDIPEGYSVSREKKERFSLILESASTNQTSMYLCASLLAGGFETQYFGPGTRLLVL.

The rearrangement joins TRBV4-1 to TRBJ2-5, with 8 bases matching TRBD1. This CDR3 comprises 15 residues. CDR1 MGHRA and CDR2 YSYEKL come from the germline V gene. V dropped 4 bases and J dropped 5; count of bases not matched to a gene: 9. CDR3 nucleotide sequence: TGCGCCAGCAGCCGGTGGGACAGGCGATCGGAGACCCAGTACTTC. Translating gives CASSRWDRRSETQYF.

V usage is TRBV27 and J usage is TRBJ2-7; 8 bases fit TRBD2. Germline V gene sequence: CDR1 MNHEY, CDR2 SMNVEV (reference sequence). The CDR3 runs 17 residues. V lost 5 bases, J lost 3 bases, and 15 bases stayed unmatched. The CDR3 DNA is TGTGCCAGCAGTCCTTACCTCGGGATAGCGGGACGCTACGAGCAGTACTTC. This sequence encodes CASSPYLGIAGRYEQYF.

The rearrangement links TRBV28 to TRBJ2-5; 11 bases agree with TRBD2. CDR1 is MDHEN, CDR2 SYDVKM, per germline. The CDR3 loop spans 15 amino acids. V gave up 5 bases and J gave up 1 base; unmatched junction bases: 3. The CDR3 region is CASSIAGGLQETQYF. The CDR3 DNA follows: TGTGCCAGCAGTATAGCGGGAGGGCTCCAAGAGACCCAGTACTTC.

The chain uses TRBV28 and TRBJ2-7; TRBD1 matches 8 bases. Germline V lookup: CDR1 MDHEN, CDR2 SYDVKM. Trimming at V came to 6 bases and at J to 2 bases, leaving 9 bases not matched to a gene. This CDR3 comprises 15 residues. Here the CDR3 DNA reads TGTGCCAGCAGCCCTAACAGGGGGAGGACCTACGAGCAGTACTTC. Translating it yields CASSPNRGRTYEQYF.

This sequence joins TRBV11-3 and TRBJ2-7, with a tentative D call TRBD1 (5 bases). Germline assignment: CDR1 SGHNT and CDR2 YENEEA. V was pared by 1 base and J by 4 bases, with 8 bases between. This CDR3 spans 13 amino acids. The CDR3 region is CASSLGGPYEQYF. In DNA, the CDR3 is TGTGCCAGCAGCTTAGGGGGCCCTTACGAGCAGTACTTC.

This sequence joins TRBV5-8 and TRBJ2-7; tentative D call: TRBD2 (6 bases). CDR3 length: 13 amino acids. Germline CDR1 and CDR2: SGHTS and YDEGEE. The germline V and J ends were trimmed by 7 bases and 7 bases, with 18 bases remaining between them. CDR3 loop: CASLWGRGREQYF. The CDR3 DNA is TGTGCCAGCCTCTGGGGACGTGGGAGGGAGCAGTACTTC.